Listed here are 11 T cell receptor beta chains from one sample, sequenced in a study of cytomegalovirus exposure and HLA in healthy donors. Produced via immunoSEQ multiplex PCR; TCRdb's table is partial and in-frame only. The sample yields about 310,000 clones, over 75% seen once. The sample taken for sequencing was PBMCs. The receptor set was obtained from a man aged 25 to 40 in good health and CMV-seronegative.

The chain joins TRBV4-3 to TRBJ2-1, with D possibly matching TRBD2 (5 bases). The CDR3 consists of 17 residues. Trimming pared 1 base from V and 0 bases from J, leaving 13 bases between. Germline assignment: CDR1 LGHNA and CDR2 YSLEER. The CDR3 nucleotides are TGCGCCAGCAGCCAAGTACTAGAAGCGACCTCCTACAATGAGCAGTTCTTC. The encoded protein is CASSQVLEATSYNEQFF.

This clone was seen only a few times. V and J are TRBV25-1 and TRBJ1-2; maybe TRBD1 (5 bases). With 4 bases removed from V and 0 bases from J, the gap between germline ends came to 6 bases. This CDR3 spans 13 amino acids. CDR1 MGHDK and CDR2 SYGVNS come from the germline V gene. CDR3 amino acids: CASSAGTNYGYTF. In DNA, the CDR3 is TGTGCCAGCAGTGCAGGGACTAACTATGGCTACACCTTC.

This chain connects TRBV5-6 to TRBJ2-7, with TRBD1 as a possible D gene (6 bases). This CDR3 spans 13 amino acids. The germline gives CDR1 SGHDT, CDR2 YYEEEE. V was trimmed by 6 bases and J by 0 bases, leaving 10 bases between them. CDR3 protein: CASIDRSSYEQYF. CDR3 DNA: TGTGCCAGCATAGACAGGAGCTCCTACGAGCAGTACTTC.

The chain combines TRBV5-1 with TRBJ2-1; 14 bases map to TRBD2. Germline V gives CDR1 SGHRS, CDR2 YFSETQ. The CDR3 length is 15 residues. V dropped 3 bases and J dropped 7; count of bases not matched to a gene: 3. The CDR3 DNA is TGCGCCAGCAGCTGGGGACTAGCGGGGGATAATGAGCAGTTCTTC. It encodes CASSWGLAGDNEQFF.

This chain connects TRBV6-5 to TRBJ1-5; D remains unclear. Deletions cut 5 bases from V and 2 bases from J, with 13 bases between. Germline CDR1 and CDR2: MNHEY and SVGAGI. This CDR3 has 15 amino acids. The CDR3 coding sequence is TGTGCCAGCAGTCTAGATGCCGAAGGCAATCAGCCCCAGCATTTT. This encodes CASSLDAEGNQPQHF.

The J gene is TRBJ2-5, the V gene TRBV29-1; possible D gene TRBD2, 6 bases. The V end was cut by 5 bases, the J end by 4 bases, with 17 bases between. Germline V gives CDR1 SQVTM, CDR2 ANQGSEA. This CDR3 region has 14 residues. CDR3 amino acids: CSVSYGGTGETQYF. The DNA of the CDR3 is TGCAGCGTTTCCTATGGGGGGACGGGAGAGACCCAGTACTTC.

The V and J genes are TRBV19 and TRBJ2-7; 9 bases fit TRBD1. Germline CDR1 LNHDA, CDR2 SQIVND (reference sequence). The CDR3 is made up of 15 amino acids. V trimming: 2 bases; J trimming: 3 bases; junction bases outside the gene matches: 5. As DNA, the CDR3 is TGTGCCAGTAGTATACGTCGACAGGGGGTCTACGAGCAGTACTTC. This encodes CASSIRRQGVYEQYF. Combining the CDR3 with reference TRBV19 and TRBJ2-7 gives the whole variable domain DGGITQSPKYLFRKEGQNVTLSCEQNLNHDAMYWYRQDPGQGLRLIYYSQIVNDFQKGDIAEGYSVSREKKESFPLTVTSAQKNPTAFYLCASSIRRQGVYEQYFGPGTRLTVT.

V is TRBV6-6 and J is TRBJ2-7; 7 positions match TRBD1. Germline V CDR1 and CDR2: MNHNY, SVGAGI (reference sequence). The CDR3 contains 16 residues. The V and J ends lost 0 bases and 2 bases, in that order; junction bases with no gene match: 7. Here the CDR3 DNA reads TGTGCCAGCAGTTACTCGATGGCAGGGGGAGCCTACGAGCAGTACTTC. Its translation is CASSYSMAGGAYEQYF.

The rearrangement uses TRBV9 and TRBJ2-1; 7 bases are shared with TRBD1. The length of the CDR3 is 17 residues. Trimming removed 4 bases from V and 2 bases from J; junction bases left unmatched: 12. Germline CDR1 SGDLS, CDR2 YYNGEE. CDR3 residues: CASSKQGGDDPYNEQFF. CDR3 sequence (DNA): TGTGCCAGCAGCAAACAAGGGGGCGACGATCCCTACAATGAGCAGTTCTTC.

The CDR3 sequence: CASSLESPSSYEQYF. The CDR3 coding sequence is TGCGCCAGCAGCTTGGAGTCCCCCAGCTCCTACGAGCAGTACTTC. The J gene is TRBJ2-7, the V gene TRBV5-1; D unresolved. The CDR3 contains 15 residues. Germline lookup yields CDR1 SGHRS and CDR2 YFSETQ. Deletions cut 0 bases from V and 0 bases from J, with 10 bases between. The whole variable domain, remainder taken from reference TRBV5-1 and TRBJ2-7, is KAGVTQTPRYLIKTRGQQVTLSCSPISGHRSVSWYQQTPGQGLQFLFEYFSETQRNKGNFPGRFSGRQFSNSRSEMNVSTLELGDSALYLCASSLESPSSYEQYFGPGTRLTVT.

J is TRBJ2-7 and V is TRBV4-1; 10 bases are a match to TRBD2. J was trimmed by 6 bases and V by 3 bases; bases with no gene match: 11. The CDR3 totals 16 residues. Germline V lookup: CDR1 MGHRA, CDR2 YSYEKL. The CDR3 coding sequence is TGCGCCAGCAGCCAGGGGTTGGGGATAGCGGGGGGCGAGCAGTACTTC. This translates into CASSQGLGIAGGEQYF.